Presented here are 6 T cell receptor beta chains from one specimen sequenced in a study of blood T cell repertoires in COVID-19. TCRdb keeps only in-frame clones here, not all; method: immunoSEQ multiplex PCR. The sample shows some 240,000 clones, around 82% of them seen only once. Specimen: PBMCs or T cells enriched from blood (not recorded which). The receptors here all came from a man aged 50 to 59 who had recovered from COVID-19.

The V call is TRBV28, the J call TRBJ1-5, with 10 bases fitting TRBD1. The germline V gene has CDR1 MDHEN and CDR2 SYDVKM. The CDR3 runs 16 residues. The V gene end was trimmed by 7 bases and the J gene end by 2 bases; junction bases not matched to a gene: 8. In nucleotides, the CDR3 is TGTGCCAGCACTCCGGGACAGGGGAACGGCAATCAGCCCCAGCATTTT. This gives the protein CASTPGQGNGNQPQHF.

The chain recombines TRBV28 with TRBJ2-5; TRBD2 matches at 9 bases. The V segment lost 5 bases and the J segment 5 bases; nucleotides outside the gene matches: 9. Germline assignment: CDR1 MDHEN and CDR2 SYDVKM. The CDR3 totals 15 residues. CDR3 protein: CASSRGGAERETQYF. The DNA of the CDR3 is TGTGCCAGCAGTCGCGGGGGGGCGGAAAGGGAGACCCAGTACTTC.

The chain has TRBV5-1 and TRBJ2-7, with 12 positions matching TRBD2. Losses at the gene ends were 0 bases for V and 1 base for J; bases not matched to a gene: 5. Germline lookup yields CDR1 SGHRS and CDR2 YFSETQ. The CDR3 consists of 17 residues. The CDR3 region has the DNA TGCGCCAGCAGCTTGGCTAGCGGGGGGGCGTCGTCCTACGAGCAGTACTTC. As protein: CASSLASGGASSYEQYF.

In regard to this clone: The junction departs from germline at one end; a sequencing error may be responsible. This rearrangement joins TRBV6-5 to TRBJ1-4; maybe TRBD1 (5 bases). This CDR3 is built from 10 residues. CDR1 is MNHEY, CDR2 SVGAGI, per germline. Written as DNA, the CDR3 is TGTGCCAGCAGGGACGAATTACAGGTCTTT. Translated: CASRDELQVF.

The chain employs TRBV4-2 and TRBJ1-2, with 7 positions matching TRBD1. CDR1 and CDR2 from the germline V gene are LGHNA and YNFKEQ. V dropped 6 bases and J dropped 7; count of bases not matched to a gene: 8. The CDR3 is made up of 13 amino acids. The CDR3 DNA reads TGTGCCAGCAGGGCAGGGGGGTTGGGTGGCTACACCTTC. It specifies CASRAGGLGGYTF.

The chain carries TRBV7-3 and TRBJ2-1; the D gene is possibly TRBD2 (5 bases). Trimming pared 6 bases from V and 9 bases from J, leaving 18 bases between. Per the germline V gene, CDR1 is SGHTA and CDR2 is FQGTGA. The CDR3 has 14 amino acids. DNA for the CDR3: TGTGCCAGCAGTCCAGCGATTAGCGCCCGTGAGCAGTTCTTC. This translates into CASSPAISAREQFF. Variable domain in full (rest from reference TRBV7-3 and TRBJ2-1): GAGVSQTPSNKVTEKGKYVELRCDPISGHTALYWYRQSLGQGPEFLIYFQGTGAADDSGLPNDRFFAVRPEGSVSTLKIQRTERGDSAVYLCASSPAISAREQFFGPGTRLTVL.